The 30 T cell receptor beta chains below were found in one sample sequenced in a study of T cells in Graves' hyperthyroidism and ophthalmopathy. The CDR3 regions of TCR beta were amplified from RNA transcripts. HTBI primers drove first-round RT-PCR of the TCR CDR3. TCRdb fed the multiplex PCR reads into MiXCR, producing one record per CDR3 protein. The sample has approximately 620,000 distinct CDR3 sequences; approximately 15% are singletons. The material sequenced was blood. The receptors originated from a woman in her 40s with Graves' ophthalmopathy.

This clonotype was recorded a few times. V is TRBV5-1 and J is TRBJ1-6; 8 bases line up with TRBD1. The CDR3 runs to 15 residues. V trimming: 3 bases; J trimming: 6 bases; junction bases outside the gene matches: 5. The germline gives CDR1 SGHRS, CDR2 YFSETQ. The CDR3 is CASSSDGQGNSPLHF. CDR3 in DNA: TGCGCCAGCAGCTCGGACGGACAGGGTAATTCACCCCTCCACTTT.

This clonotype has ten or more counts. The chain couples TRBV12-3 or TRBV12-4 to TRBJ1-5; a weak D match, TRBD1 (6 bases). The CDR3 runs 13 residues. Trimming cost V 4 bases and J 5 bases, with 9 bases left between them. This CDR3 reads CASSSTGYQPQHF. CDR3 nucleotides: TGTGCCAGCAGTTCCACAGGGTATCAGCCCCAGCATTTT.

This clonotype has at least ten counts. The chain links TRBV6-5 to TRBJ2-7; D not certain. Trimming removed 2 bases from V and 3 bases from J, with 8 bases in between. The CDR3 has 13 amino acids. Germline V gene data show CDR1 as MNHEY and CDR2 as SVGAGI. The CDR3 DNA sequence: TGTGCCAGCAGTTACCTACAGCACTACGAGCAGTACTTC. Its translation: CASSYLQHYEQYF.

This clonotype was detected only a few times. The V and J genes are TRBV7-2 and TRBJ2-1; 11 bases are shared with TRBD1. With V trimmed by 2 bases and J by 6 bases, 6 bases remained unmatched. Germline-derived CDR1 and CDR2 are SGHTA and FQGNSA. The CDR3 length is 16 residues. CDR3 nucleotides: TGTGCCAGCAGCTTATTGGGACAGGGGGTCTTCAATGAGCAGTTCTTC. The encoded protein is CASSLLGQGVFNEQFF.

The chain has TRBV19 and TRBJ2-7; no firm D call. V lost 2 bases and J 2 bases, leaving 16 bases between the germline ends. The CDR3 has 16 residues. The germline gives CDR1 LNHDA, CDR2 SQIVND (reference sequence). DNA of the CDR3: TGTGCCAGTAGTATAATGTACGGTTTCCCTACCTACGAGCAGTACTTC. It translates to CASSIMYGFPTYEQYF. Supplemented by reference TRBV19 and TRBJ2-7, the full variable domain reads DGGITQSPKYLFRKEGQNVTLSCEQNLNHDAMYWYRQDPGQGLRLIYYSQIVNDFQKGDIAEGYSVSREKKESFPLTVTSAQKNPTAFYLCASSIMYGFPTYEQYFGPGTRLTVT.

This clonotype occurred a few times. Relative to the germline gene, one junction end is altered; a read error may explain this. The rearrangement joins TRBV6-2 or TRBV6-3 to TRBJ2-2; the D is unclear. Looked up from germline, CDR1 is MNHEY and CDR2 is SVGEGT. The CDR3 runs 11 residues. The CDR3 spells CASNYRGELFF. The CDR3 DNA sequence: TGTGCCAGCAATTACCGAGGGGAGCTGTTTTTT.

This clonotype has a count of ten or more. The CDR3 region has the DNA TGTGCCATCAGTGCGGGGGCGGCCGATACGCAGTATTTT. Amino acid sequence: CAISAGAADTQYF. V usage is TRBV10-3 and J usage is TRBJ2-3, with D tentatively TRBD1 or TRBD2 (6 bases each). Germline V lookup: CDR1 ENHRY, CDR2 SYGVKD. This CDR3 has 13 residues. V dropped 4 bases and J dropped 6 bases, with 11 bases sitting between them.

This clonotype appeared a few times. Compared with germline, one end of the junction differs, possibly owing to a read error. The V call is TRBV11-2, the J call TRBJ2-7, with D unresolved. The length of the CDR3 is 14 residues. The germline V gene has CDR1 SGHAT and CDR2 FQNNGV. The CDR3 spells CASSLTSASYGQYF. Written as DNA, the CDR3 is TGTGCCAGCAGCTTAACGTCGGCCTCCTACGGGCAGTACTTC.

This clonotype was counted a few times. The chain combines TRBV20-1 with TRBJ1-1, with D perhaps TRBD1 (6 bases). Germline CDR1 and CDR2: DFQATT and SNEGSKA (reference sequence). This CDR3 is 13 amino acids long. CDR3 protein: CSPSLQGRTEAFF. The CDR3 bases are TGCAGCCCCTCCCTACAGGGAAGGACTGAAGCTTTCTTT.

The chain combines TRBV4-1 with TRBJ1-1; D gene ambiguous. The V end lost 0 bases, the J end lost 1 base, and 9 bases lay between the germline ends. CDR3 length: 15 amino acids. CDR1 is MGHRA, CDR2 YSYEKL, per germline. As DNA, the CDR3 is TGCGCCAGCAGCCAAGATCCCCCGGAGAACACTGAAGCTTTCTTT. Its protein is CASSQDPPENTEAFF.

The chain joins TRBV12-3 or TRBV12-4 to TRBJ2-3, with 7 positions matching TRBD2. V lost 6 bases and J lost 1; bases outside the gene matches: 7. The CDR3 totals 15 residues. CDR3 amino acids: CASSAAGGGTDTQYF. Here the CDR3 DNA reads TGTGCCAGCAGCGCGGCTGGGGGGGGCACAGATACGCAGTATTTT.

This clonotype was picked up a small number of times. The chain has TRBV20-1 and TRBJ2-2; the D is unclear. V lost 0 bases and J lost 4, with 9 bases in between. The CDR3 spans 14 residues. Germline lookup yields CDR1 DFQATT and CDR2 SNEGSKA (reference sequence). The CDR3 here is CSAREADTTGELFF. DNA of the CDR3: TGCAGTGCTAGAGAGGCCGATACCACCGGGGAGCTGTTTTTT.

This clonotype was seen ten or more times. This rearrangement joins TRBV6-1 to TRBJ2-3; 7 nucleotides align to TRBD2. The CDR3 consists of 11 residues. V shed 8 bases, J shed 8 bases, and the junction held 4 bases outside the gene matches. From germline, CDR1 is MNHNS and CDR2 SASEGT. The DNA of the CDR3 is TGTGCCAGCGGCCCGGGAGGTACGCAGTATTTT. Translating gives CASGPGGTQYF.

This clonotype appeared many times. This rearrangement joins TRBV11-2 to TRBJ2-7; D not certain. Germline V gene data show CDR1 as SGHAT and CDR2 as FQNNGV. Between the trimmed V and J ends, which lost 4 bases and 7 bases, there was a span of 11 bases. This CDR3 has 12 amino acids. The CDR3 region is CASSSQRWEQYF. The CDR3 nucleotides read TGTGCCAGCAGCTCCCAGCGTTGGGAGCAGTACTTC.

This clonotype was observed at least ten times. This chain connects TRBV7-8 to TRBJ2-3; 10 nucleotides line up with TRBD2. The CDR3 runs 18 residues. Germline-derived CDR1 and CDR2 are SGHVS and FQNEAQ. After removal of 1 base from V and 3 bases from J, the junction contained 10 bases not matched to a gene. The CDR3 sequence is CASSLEGASGSLTDTQYF. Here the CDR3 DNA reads TGTGCCAGCAGCTTAGAGGGTGCTAGCGGGAGTTTAACAGATACGCAGTATTTT.

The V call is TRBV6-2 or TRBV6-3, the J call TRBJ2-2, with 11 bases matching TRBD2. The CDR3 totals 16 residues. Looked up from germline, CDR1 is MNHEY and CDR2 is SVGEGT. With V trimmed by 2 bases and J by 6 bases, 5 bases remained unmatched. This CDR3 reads CASSYRLAGGPGELFF. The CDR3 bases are TGTGCCAGCAGTTACAGGCTAGCGGGAGGCCCCGGGGAGCTGTTTTTT.

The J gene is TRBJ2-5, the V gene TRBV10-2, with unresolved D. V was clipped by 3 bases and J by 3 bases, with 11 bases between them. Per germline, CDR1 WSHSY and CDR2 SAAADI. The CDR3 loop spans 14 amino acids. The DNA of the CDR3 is TGCGCCAGCAGTGAATTTACCCCCGAAGAGACCCAGTACTTC. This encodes CASSEFTPEETQYF.

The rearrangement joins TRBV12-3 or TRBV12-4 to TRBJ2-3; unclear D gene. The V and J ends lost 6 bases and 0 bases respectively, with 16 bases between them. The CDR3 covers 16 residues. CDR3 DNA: TGTGCCAGCAGCCCCTCAGCGCGGTCTAGCACAGATACGCAGTATTTT. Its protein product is CASSPSARSSTDTQYF.

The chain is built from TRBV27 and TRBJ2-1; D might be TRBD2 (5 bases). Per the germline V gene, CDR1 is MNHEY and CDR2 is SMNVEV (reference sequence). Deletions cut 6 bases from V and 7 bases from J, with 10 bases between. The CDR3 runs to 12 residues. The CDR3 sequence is CASRERVNEQFF. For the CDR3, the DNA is TGTGCCAGCAGGGAGAGGGTGAATGAGCAGTTCTTC.

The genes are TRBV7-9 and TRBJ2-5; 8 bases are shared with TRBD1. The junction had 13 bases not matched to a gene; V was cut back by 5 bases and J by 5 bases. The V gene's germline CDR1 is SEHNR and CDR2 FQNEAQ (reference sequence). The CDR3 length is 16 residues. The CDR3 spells CASSPTGQVGGETQYF. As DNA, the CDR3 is TGTGCCAGCAGCCCGACGGGACAGGTCGGAGGGGAGACCCAGTACTTC.

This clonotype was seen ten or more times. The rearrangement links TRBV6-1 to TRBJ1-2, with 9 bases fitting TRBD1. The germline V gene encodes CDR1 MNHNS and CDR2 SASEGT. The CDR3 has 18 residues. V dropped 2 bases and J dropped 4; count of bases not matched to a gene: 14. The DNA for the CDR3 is TGTGCCAGCAGTGAAATTGCGATTGGACAGGGGAACCTCTATGGCTACACCTTC. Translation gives CASSEIAIGQGNLYGYTF.

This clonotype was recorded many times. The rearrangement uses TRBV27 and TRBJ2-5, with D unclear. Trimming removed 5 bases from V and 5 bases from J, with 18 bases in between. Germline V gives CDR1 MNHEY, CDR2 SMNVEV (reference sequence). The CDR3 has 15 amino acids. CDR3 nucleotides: TGTGCCAGCAGTGTACCTTGGGCGGATCTGGAGACCCAGTACTTC. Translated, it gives CASSVPWADLETQYF.

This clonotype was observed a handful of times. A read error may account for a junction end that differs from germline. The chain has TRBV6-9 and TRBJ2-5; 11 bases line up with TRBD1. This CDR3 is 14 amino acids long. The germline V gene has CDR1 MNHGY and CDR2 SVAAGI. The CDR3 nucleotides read TGCGCCAGCAGTCCCGGGACAGGGGGGAAACCTCAGTACTTC. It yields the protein CASSPGTGGKPQYF.

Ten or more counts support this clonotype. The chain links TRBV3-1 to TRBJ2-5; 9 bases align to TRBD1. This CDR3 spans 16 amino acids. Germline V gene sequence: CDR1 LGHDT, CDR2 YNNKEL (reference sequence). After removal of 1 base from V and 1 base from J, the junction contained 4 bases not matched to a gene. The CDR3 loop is CASSQGTGAFQETQYF. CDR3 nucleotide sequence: TGTGCCAGCAGCCAAGGGACAGGGGCATTCCAAGAGACCCAGTACTTC.

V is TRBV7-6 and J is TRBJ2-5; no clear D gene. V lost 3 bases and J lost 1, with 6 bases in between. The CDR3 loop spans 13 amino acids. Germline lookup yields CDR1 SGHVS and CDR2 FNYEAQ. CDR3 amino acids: CASSFHAQETQYF. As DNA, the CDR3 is TGTGCCAGCAGCTTTCATGCCCAAGAGACCCAGTACTTC.

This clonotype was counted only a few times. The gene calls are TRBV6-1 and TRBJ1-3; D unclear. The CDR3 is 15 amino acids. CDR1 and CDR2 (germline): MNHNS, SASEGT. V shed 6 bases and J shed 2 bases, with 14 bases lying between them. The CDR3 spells CASSKDGNPGNTIYF. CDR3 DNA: TGTGCCAGCAGCAAGGACGGAAACCCTGGAAACACCATATATTTT.

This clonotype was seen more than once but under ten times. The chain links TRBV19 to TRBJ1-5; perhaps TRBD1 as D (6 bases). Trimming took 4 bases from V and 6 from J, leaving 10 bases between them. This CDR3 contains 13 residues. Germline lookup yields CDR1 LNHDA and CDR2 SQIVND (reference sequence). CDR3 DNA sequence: TGTGCCAGTAGTACAGGGGTGGGTCAGCCCCAGCATTTT. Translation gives CASSTGVGQPQHF.

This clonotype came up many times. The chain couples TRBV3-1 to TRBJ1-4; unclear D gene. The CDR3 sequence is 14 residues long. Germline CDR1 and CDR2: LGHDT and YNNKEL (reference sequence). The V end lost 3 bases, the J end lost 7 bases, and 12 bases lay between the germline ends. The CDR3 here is CASSQVSSSEKLFF. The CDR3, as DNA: TGTGCCAGCAGCCAGGTATCCTCGAGTGAAAAACTGTTTTTT.

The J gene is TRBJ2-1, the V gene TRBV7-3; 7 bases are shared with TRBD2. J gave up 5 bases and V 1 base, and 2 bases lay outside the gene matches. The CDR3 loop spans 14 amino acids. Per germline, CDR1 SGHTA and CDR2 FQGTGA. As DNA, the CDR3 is TGTGCCAGCAGCTTAAGCGGGGGTAACAATGAGCAGTTCTTC. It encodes CASSLSGGNNEQFF. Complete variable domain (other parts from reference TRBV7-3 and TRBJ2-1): GAGVSQTPSNKVTEKGKYVELRCDPISGHTALYWYRQSLGQGPEFLIYFQGTGAADDSGLPNDRFFAVRPEGSVSTLKIQRTERGDSAVYLCASSLSGGNNEQFFGPGTRLTVL.

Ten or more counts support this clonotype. DNA for the CDR3: TGCAGTGCTAGCCTCCATCGGGGAGGGGAGACCCAGTACTTC. Translation gives CSASLHRGGETQYF. This chain joins TRBV20-1 and TRBJ2-5; 7 nucleotides match TRBD2. CDR1 and CDR2 (germline): DFQATT, SNEGSKA (reference sequence). The CDR3 totals 14 residues. The junction had 9 bases not matched to a gene; V was cut back by 3 bases and J by 5 bases.